This is a list of T cell receptor beta chains from one sample in a study of blood T cell repertoires in COVID-19. Using immunoSEQ multiplex PCR, the repertoire was profiled, and TCRdb retains in-frame clones only, with some absent. The sample consists of a few hundred thousand clones, approximately 91% of them appearing once. Sequenced: PBMCs or T cells enriched from blood (not recorded which). Receptor source: a woman in her forties who had been exposed to COVID-19. CDR3s include the opening cysteine and the closing phenylalanine or tryptophan. Each record gives: CDR3 protein, CDR3 DNA, clone size, J gene, V gene, D gene. D genes are given only for firm matches. Clone size, where shown, is once, few, many, or a class for clones that have expanded.

cdr3_aa: CASSSGQGNTEAFF
cdr3_nt: TGCGCCAGCAGCTCCGGACAGGGGAACACTGAAGCTTTCTTT
clone_size: once
j_call: TRBJ1-1
v_call: TRBV5-1
d_call: TRBD1

cdr3_aa: CAWSVRSGQPQHF
cdr3_nt: TGTGCCTGGAGTGTACGGTCGGGTCAGCCCCAGCATTTT
clone_size: -
j_call: TRBJ1-5
v_call: TRBV30
d_call: -

cdr3_aa: CASSLNRAANYGYTF
cdr3_nt: TGTGCCAGCAGCTTAAACAGGGCGGCTAACTATGGCTACACCTTC
clone_size: -
j_call: TRBJ1-2
v_call: TRBV7-8
d_call: -

cdr3_aa: CASKRRQGDVYEQYF
cdr3_nt: TGTGCCAGCAAAAGAAGGCAGGGGGATGTCTACGAGCAGTACTTC
clone_size: -
j_call: TRBJ2-7
v_call: TRBV2
d_call: TRBD1

cdr3_aa: CASSFLRTGGFSGNTIYF
cdr3_nt: TGTGCCAGCAGCTTCCTAAGGACAGGGGGATTCTCTGGAAACACCATATATTTT
clone_size: -
j_call: TRBJ1-3
v_call: TRBV5-5
d_call: TRBD1

cdr3_aa: CAISADLTGLNTEAFF
cdr3_nt: TGTGCCATCAGTGCGGATTTAACAGGCTTGAACACTGAAGCTTTCTTT
clone_size: -
j_call: TRBJ1-1
v_call: TRBV10-3
d_call: -

cdr3_aa: CASSPGQGEGKNIQYF
cdr3_nt: TGCGCCAGCAGCCCTGGACAGGGGGAGGGCAAAAACATTCAGTACTTC
clone_size: once
j_call: TRBJ2-4
v_call: TRBV5-1
d_call: TRBD1

cdr3_aa: CASSRPGQYYGYTF
cdr3_nt: TGTGCCAGTAGTAGGCCGGGACAGTACTATGGCTACACCTTC
clone_size: -
j_call: TRBJ1-2
v_call: TRBV19
d_call: TRBD1

cdr3_aa: CAISDPPEGAEAFF
cdr3_nt: TGTGCCATCAGTGATCCCCCTGAGGGGGCTGAAGCTTTCTTT
clone_size: -
j_call: TRBJ1-1
v_call: TRBV10-3
d_call: -

cdr3_aa: CATSRVGVDGYTF
cdr3_nt: TGTGCCACCAGCAGAGTAGGGGTGGATGGCTACACCTTC
clone_size: -
j_call: TRBJ1-2
v_call: TRBV15
d_call: -

cdr3_aa: CASSRTAMNTEAFF
cdr3_nt: TGTGCCAGCTCACGGACAGCCATGAACACTGAAGCTTTCTTT
clone_size: -
j_call: TRBJ1-1
v_call: TRBV18
d_call: -

cdr3_aa: CASSPPNRGPYGYTF
cdr3_nt: TGTGCCAGCAGCCCACCAAACAGGGGACCCTATGGCTACACCTTC
clone_size: -
j_call: TRBJ1-2
v_call: TRBV13
d_call: TRBD1

cdr3_aa: CSVEEWEGGRGYGYTF
cdr3_nt: TGCAGCGTTGAAGAATGGGAGGGGGGCAGGGGCTATGGCTACACCTTC
clone_size: -
j_call: TRBJ1-2
v_call: TRBV29-1
d_call: -

cdr3_aa: CASRWAGLNSPLHF
cdr3_nt: TGTGCCAGTAGATGGGCAGGGTTGAATTCACCCCTCCACTTT
clone_size: -
j_call: TRBJ1-6
v_call: TRBV19
d_call: -

cdr3_aa: CASSPSGNEKLFF
cdr3_nt: TGTGCCAGCAGCCCATCGGGAAATGAAAAACTGTTTTTT
clone_size: -
j_call: TRBJ1-4
v_call: TRBV9
d_call: -

cdr3_aa: CASSSLWRGRVDSYEQYF
cdr3_nt: TGTGCCAGCAGCTCCCTCTGGCGGGGGCGGGTGGACTCCTACGAGCAGTACTTC
clone_size: once
j_call: TRBJ2-7
v_call: TRBV11-2
d_call: -

cdr3_aa: CASSIGGQGHAQHF
cdr3_nt: TGTGCCAGTAGTATAGGGGGACAGGGTCATGCCCAGCATTTT
clone_size: -
j_call: TRBJ1-5
v_call: TRBV19
d_call: TRBD1

cdr3_aa: CASGLVPGLLEKYEQYF
cdr3_nt: TGTGCTAGTGGTTTGGTCCCGGGTTTGCTGGAAAAATACGAGCAGTACTTC
clone_size: -
j_call: TRBJ2-7
v_call: TRBV12-5
d_call: -

cdr3_aa: CAWSVGLAGAREQYF
cdr3_nt: TGTGCCTGGAGCGTTGGGCTAGCGGGGGCCCGCGAGCAGTACTTC
clone_size: -
j_call: TRBJ2-7
v_call: TRBV30
d_call: TRBD2

cdr3_aa: CATSRGQGGNQPQHF
cdr3_nt: TGTGCCACCAGCAGAGGGCAGGGCGGCAATCAGCCCCAGCATTTT
clone_size: -
j_call: TRBJ1-5
v_call: TRBV15
d_call: -

cdr3_aa: CSATGQMNTEAFF
cdr3_nt: TGCAGCGCAACGGGACAGATGAACACTGAAGCTTTCTTT
clone_size: -
j_call: TRBJ1-1
v_call: TRBV29-1
d_call: TRBD1

cdr3_aa: CASSFLGGEAFF
cdr3_nt: TGTGCCAGCAGTTTCCTCGGGGGAGAAGCTTTCTTT
clone_size: -
j_call: TRBJ1-1
v_call: TRBV27
d_call: -

cdr3_aa: CASSLSLAGGPWGYRNEQFF
cdr3_nt: TGTGCCAGCAGTTTATCACTAGCGGGAGGGCCGTGGGGATATAGGAATGAGCAGTTCTTC
clone_size: -
j_call: TRBJ2-1
v_call: TRBV27
d_call: TRBD2

cdr3_aa: CASRTTGGGEKLFF
cdr3_nt: TGTGCCAGCAGGACGACAGGGGGCGGTGAAAAACTGTTTTTT
clone_size: -
j_call: TRBJ1-4
v_call: TRBV5-8
d_call: TRBD1

cdr3_aa: CASSLAGAQGNTIYF
cdr3_nt: TGTGCCAGCAGCTTAGCAGGGGCTCAAGGAAACACCATATATTTT
clone_size: few
j_call: TRBJ1-3
v_call: TRBV7-6
d_call: -

cdr3_aa: CASSPHSGTGNSPLHF
cdr3_nt: TGTGCCAGCAGCCCCCACTCGGGGACAGGGAATTCACCCCTCCACTTT
clone_size: -
j_call: TRBJ1-6
v_call: TRBV7-2
d_call: TRBD1

cdr3_aa: CASSLGGVEAFF
cdr3_nt: TGTGCCAGCAGTTTAGGAGGTGTCGAAGCTTTCTTT
clone_size: -
j_call: TRBJ1-1
v_call: TRBV27
d_call: -

cdr3_aa: CASRSTGIIYEQYF
cdr3_nt: TGTGCCAGCCGTTCAACGGGAATCATCTACGAGCAGTACTTC
clone_size: -
j_call: TRBJ2-7
v_call: TRBV25-1
d_call: -

cdr3_aa: CATSAGVGYNEQFF
cdr3_nt: TGTGCCACCTCCGCAGGGGTCGGCTACAATGAGCAGTTCTTC
clone_size: -
j_call: TRBJ2-1
v_call: TRBV6-5
d_call: -

cdr3_aa: CASSQRTRAGKLFF
cdr3_nt: TGTGCCAGCAGCCAACGGACAAGGGCCGGAAAACTGTTTTTT
clone_size: -
j_call: TRBJ1-4
v_call: TRBV3-1/TRBV3-2
d_call: -

cdr3_aa: CASSYSVRGANYGYTF
cdr3_nt: TGTGCCAGCAGTTACTCGGTACGGGGGGCTAACTATGGCTACACCTTC
clone_size: -
j_call: TRBJ1-2
v_call: TRBV6-5
d_call: -

cdr3_aa: CASRDRGSYSNQPQHF
cdr3_nt: TGTGCCAGCCGGGACAGGGGGTCTTATAGCAATCAGCCCCAGCATTTT
clone_size: -
j_call: TRBJ1-5
v_call: TRBV19
d_call: TRBD1

cdr3_aa: CSVGLLAGDTQYF
cdr3_nt: TGCAGCGTTGGGTTACTAGCTGGAGATACGCAGTATTTT
clone_size: -
j_call: TRBJ2-3
v_call: TRBV29-1
d_call: -

cdr3_aa: CASSIASGGSFNTGELFF
cdr3_nt: TGTGCCAGTAGTATCGCTAGCGGGGGGTCTTTTAACACCGGGGAGCTGTTTTTT
clone_size: -
j_call: TRBJ2-2
v_call: TRBV19
d_call: TRBD2

cdr3_aa: CASSPGLNQPQHF
cdr3_nt: TGTGCCAGCAGTCCCGGACTTAATCAGCCCCAGCATTTT
clone_size: -
j_call: TRBJ1-5
v_call: TRBV12-3/TRBV12-4
d_call: -

cdr3_aa: CASSPGLQKRTDTQYF
cdr3_nt: TGTGCCAGCAGCCCGGGACTCCAAAAGCGCACAGATACGCAGTATTTT
clone_size: -
j_call: TRBJ2-3
v_call: TRBV5-4
d_call: -

cdr3_aa: CAWGQGNTEAFF
cdr3_nt: TGTGCCTGGGGACAGGGGAACACTGAAGCTTTCTTT
clone_size: -
j_call: TRBJ1-1
v_call: TRBV30
d_call: TRBD1

cdr3_aa: CATSDYSSLAQDTQYF
cdr3_nt: TGTGCCACCAGTGATTATTCCAGTCTAGCCCAAGATACGCAGTATTTT
clone_size: -
j_call: TRBJ2-3
v_call: TRBV24-1
d_call: -

cdr3_aa: CASNLGGGIGQPQHF
cdr3_nt: TGTGCCAGCAACTTAGGGGGGGGCATAGGTCAGCCCCAGCATTTT
clone_size: -
j_call: TRBJ1-5
v_call: TRBV5-5
d_call: -

cdr3_aa: CASSSEQGAYSEYGEKLFF
cdr3_nt: TGTGCCAGCAGCTCAGAGCAGGGGGCTTATTCGGAATATGGTGAAAAACTGTTTTTT
clone_size: -
j_call: TRBJ1-4
v_call: TRBV7-2
d_call: TRBD1

cdr3_aa: CAWTRRGTEAFF
cdr3_nt: TGTGCCTGGACCCGCCGGGGGACTGAAGCTTTCTTT
clone_size: -
j_call: TRBJ1-1
v_call: TRBV30
d_call: -